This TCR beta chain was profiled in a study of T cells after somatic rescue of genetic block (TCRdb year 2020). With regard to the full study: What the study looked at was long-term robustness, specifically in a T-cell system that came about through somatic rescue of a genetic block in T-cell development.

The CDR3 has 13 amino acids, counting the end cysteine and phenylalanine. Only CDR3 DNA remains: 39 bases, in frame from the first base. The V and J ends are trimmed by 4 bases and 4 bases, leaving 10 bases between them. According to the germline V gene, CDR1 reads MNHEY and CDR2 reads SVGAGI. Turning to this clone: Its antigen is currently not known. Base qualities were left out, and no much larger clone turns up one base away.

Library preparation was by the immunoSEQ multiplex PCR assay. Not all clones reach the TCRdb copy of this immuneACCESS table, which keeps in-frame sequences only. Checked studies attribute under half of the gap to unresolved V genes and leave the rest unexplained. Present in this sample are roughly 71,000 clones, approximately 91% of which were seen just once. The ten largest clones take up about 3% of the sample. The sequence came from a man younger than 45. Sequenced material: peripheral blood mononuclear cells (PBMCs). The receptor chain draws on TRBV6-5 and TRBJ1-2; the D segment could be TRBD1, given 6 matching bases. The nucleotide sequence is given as TGTGCCAGCAGTTTAGTGACAGGCTATGGCTACACCTTC. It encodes CASSLVTGYGYTF.